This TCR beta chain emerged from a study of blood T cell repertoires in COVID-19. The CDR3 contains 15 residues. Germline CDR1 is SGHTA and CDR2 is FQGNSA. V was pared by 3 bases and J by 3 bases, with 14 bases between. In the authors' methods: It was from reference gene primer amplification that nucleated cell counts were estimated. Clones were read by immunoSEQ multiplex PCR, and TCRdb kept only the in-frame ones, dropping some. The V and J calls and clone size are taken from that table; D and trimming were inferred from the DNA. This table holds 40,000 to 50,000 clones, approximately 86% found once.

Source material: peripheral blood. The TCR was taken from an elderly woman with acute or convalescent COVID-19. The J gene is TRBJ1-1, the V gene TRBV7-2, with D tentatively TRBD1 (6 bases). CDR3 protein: CASSFGGGSHTEAFF. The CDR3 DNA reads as TGTGCCAGCAGCTTTGGGGGGGGCTCTCACACTGAAGCTTTCTTT.